This T cell receptor (beta chain) is from a study of T cells expressing NK-cell markers (dated by TCRdb to the early 2020s). A note on the overall study: Roughly 8 donors provided sorted CD3+CD56+NKG2C+, CD3+CD56+NKG2C- and CD3+CD56-NKG2C+ T-cell subsets, whose TCR beta-chain repertoires were profiled. Among the eight sequenced donors, seven were HCMV-seropositive and one was HCMV-seronegative. Randomly selected healthy volunteers, three men and five women, were used as the eight sequenced donors. The libraries were sequenced on Illumina HiSeq 2000/2500, MiSeq or NextSeq, producing 2 x 150 bp reads.

On this clonotype itself: Its antigen remains undetermined.

The CDR3 runs 15 residues from the cysteine to the phenylalanine. The entry carries no DNA sequence. From the germline V gene, CDR1 is SGHAT and CDR2 is FQNNGV. A commercial ELISA kit detecting HCMV-specific IgG in serum was used to determine HCMV serostatus. Peripheral blood mononuclear cells were isolated from blood by Ficoll density gradient centrifugation. What the authors observed across the whole study: Those dominant clonotypes were again the most abundant among CD3+CD56-NKG2C+ cells in several donors, at about 28.3-60.1%. In over 5 donors, the dominant CD3+CD56+NKG2C+ clonotypes were among the top 10 CD8+ clonotypes and accounted for about 1.0-7.5% of CD8+ T cells. Whether the expanded NKG2C-expressing T cell clones were specific for HCMV antigens was left unclear.

Reads for this sample came from an Illumina HiSeq 2000. TCR beta cDNA libraries were made by 5'RACE template switching that added a universal primer site and unique molecular identifiers. cDNA synthesis was primed from the TCR beta constant segment and was followed by two successive PCR amplification steps. Concerning the study's data processing: MIGEC handled demultiplexing of the reads and grouping by UMI, while MiTCR was used to assemble and quantify clonotypes. To exclude erroneous sequences, any TCR cDNA sequence not supported by at least two reads was discarded. The tcR package was used for downstream repertoire analysis, and clonotypes were matched across fractions by CDR3 nucleotide sequence plus V segment. VDJmatch was used to annotate antigen specificity against VDJdb, with one amino acid substitution allowed in CDR3. Each CDR3 protein sequence appears as one entry after TCRdb reprocessed the reads, and no DNA is included. The V and J calls follow TCRdb's processing rather than the paper's. This sample's table contains roughly 420,000 distinct CDR3 sequences. Together, the top ten hold about 7.1% of the sample.

The origin of this receptor is a woman aged 18-70 years in good health. Sequenced sample: blood T cells: a sorted CD56 or NKG2C T cell subset, CD4+ or CD8+ T cells, or bulk PBMC T cells (not recorded which). The rearrangement joined TRBV11-2 to TRBJ2-5; as DNA is missing, the TRBD1 call by TCRdb cannot be tested. The CDR3 protein is CASSLAGQIQETQYF.